This T cell receptor (beta chain) comes out of a study of cytomegalovirus exposure and HLA in healthy donors. Primers for the PCR totalled 60 Vbeta and 13 Jbeta. Generated by immunoSEQ multiplex PCR, the TCRdb table keeps only in-frame clones and is missing some. Of more than 110,000 clones detected, about three quarters appear once; the ten largest clones hold approximately 4%. CDR3 length: 15 residues. CDR1 is MGHDK, CDR2 SYGVNS, per germline. With 6 bases clipped from V and 4 bases from J, the junction kept 2 bases outside the gene matches. Specimen: PBMCs. This chain links TRBV25-1 with TRBJ2-1; 14 bases line up with TRBD2. The receptor was derived from a male donor in good health and CMV-seronegative. DNA of the CDR3: TGTGCCAGCAGAGGGACTAGCGGGAGTTACAATGAGCAGTTCTTC. It encodes CASRGTSGSYNEQFF.